Presented here are 19 T cell receptor beta chains from one specimen sequenced in a study of T cell responses to AZD1222 COVID-19 vaccine. Sequencing used immunoSEQ multiplex PCR; TCRdb keeps in-frame clones, though not all of them. The repertoire holds 150,000 to 200,000 clones, with 94% as singletons. The source was peripheral blood, collected on day 0 of AZD1222 vaccination. Receptors were obtained from an adult in good health.

The chain uses TRBV7-8 and TRBJ1-5; D is unclear. Germline assignment: CDR1 SGHVS and CDR2 FQNEAQ. V lost 2 bases and J 5 bases, leaving 10 bases between the germline ends. This CDR3 region has 14 residues. This CDR3 is CASSLRTGYQPQHF. In DNA, the CDR3 is TGTGCCAGCAGCTTAAGGACGGGGTATCAGCCCCAGCATTTT.

The V gene is TRBV28, the J gene TRBJ2-1; 10 bases match TRBD2. The J segment lost 6 bases and the V segment lost 3 bases, leaving 5 bases of the junction unmatched. Germline CDR1 is MDHEN and CDR2 is SYDVKM. The CDR3 is 15 amino acids. This CDR3 reads CASSFDSGRLNEQFF. The CDR3 DNA reads as TGTGCCAGCAGTTTTGATAGCGGGAGGCTCAATGAGCAGTTCTTC.

This clone was seen just once. V and J are TRBV5-1 and TRBJ1-1; D gene ambiguous. Germline V lookup: CDR1 SGHRS, CDR2 YFSETQ. This CDR3 has 14 residues. Trimming shortened V by 0 bases and J by 1 base, and 7 bases separated the two germline ends. Here the CDR3 reads CASSLGPTNTEAFF. The CDR3 DNA follows: TGCGCCAGCAGCTTGGGCCCTACGAACACTGAAGCTTTCTTT.

This chain joins TRBV2 and TRBJ2-7; the D gene is possibly TRBD2 (6 bases). V was clipped by 7 bases and J by 0 bases, with 16 bases between them. The CDR3 is 15 amino acids. Germline lookup yields CDR1 SNHLY and CDR2 FYNNEI. CDR3 nucleotides: TGTGCCAGCACCACGTCGGGGGTAAGCTCCTACGAGCAGTACTTC. The encoded protein is CASTTSGVSSYEQYF.

The chain carries TRBV7-9 and TRBJ2-3; D is possibly TRBD1 (6 bases). The V end was cut by 5 bases, the J end by 0 bases, with 9 bases between. Germline CDR1 and CDR2: SEHNR and FQNEAQ (reference sequence). The CDR3 length is 14 residues. CDR3 sequence reads: CASSGQSSTDTQYF. The CDR3 bases are TGTGCCAGCAGCGGACAGTCTAGCACAGATACGCAGTATTTT.

CDR3 protein: CASSTDPPGTGELFF. The CDR3 DNA is TGTGCCAGCAGCACGGACCCTCCGGGCACCGGGGAGCTGTTTTTT. V is TRBV7-3 and J is TRBJ2-2; D is unresolved. Germline values: CDR1 SGHTA, CDR2 FQGTGA. There are 15 residues in the CDR3. Trimming removed 5 bases from V and 4 bases from J, with 14 bases in between. Drawing the rest from reference TRBV7-3 and TRBJ2-2, the complete variable domain is GAGVSQTPSNKVTEKGKYVELRCDPISGHTALYWYRQSLGQGPEFLIYFQGTGAADDSGLPNDRFFAVRPEGSVSTLKIQRTERGDSAVYLCASSTDPPGTGELFFGEGSRLTVL.

V and J are TRBV6-5 and TRBJ1-1, with 11 bases lining up with TRBD1. CDR1 and CDR2 (germline): MNHEY, SVGAGI. The CDR3 is 15 residues long. J gave up 6 bases and V 4 bases, and 7 bases lay outside the gene matches. The DNA of the CDR3 is TGTGCCAGCAGTTTGGGGACAGGGGGAGTCGCTGAAGCTTTCTTT. Its protein product is CASSLGTGGVAEAFF.

The chain carries TRBV7-6 and TRBJ2-3; D is ambiguous. The CDR3 sequence is 15 residues long. Trimming removed 0 bases from V and 4 bases from J, with 11 bases in between. The germline gives CDR1 SGHVS, CDR2 FNYEAQ. DNA of the CDR3: TGTGCCAGCAGCTTAGCTCCGGCCAGGCCAGATACGCAGTATTTT. As protein: CASSLAPARPDTQYF.

This chain's CDR3 is CASSAAGTAPGDTQYF. CDR3 DNA: TGCGCCAGCAGCGCAGCTGGGACAGCCCCCGGGGATACGCAGTATTTT. The chain carries TRBV5-1 and TRBJ2-3; TRBD1 aligns across 7 bases. J was trimmed by 6 bases and V by 4 bases; bases with no gene match: 14. The CDR3 extends over 16 amino acids. CDR1 and CDR2 (germline): SGHRS, YFSETQ. Using reference TRBV5-1 and TRBJ2-3 for the parts outside the CDR3, the full variable domain is KAGVTQTPRYLIKTRGQQVTLSCSPISGHRSVSWYQQTPGQGLQFLFEYFSETQRNKGNFPGRFSGRQFSNSRSEMNVSTLELGDSALYLCASSAAGTAPGDTQYFGPGTRLTVL.

This clone was seen only once. The genes are TRBV28 and TRBJ1-4; TRBD1 agrees at 8 bases. With V trimmed by 4 bases and J by 3 bases, 4 bases remained unmatched. CDR3 size: 15 residues. Germline V lookup: CDR1 MDHEN, CDR2 SYDVKM. For the CDR3, the DNA is TGTGCCAGCAGTTCCGGGACAGGTCCTAATGAAAAACTGTTTTTT. This gives the protein CASSSGTGPNEKLFF.

The chain uses TRBV9 and TRBJ1-2, with D uncertain. CDR1 is SGDLS and CDR2 is YYNGEE in the germline V gene. V dropped 0 bases and J dropped 4 bases, with 7 bases sitting between them. The CDR3 consists of 13 residues. CDR3 protein: CASSVVRGYGYTF. In DNA, the CDR3 is TGTGCCAGCAGCGTAGTCCGAGGCTATGGCTACACCTTC.

This chain uses TRBV7-9 with TRBJ2-7; TRBD1 matches 8 bases. The CDR3 is made up of 14 amino acids. The germline V gene encodes CDR1 SEHNR and CDR2 FQNEAQ (reference sequence). J was trimmed by 3 bases and V by 5 bases; bases with no gene match: 6. The CDR3 DNA is TGTGCCAGCAGCGTCCAGGGGGCGCGCTACGAGCAGTACTTC. Its translation: CASSVQGARYEQYF.

With respect to this clone: Other DNA variants within this sample encode the same CDR3. The rearrangement uses TRBV7-9 and TRBJ2-3; no clear D. Trimming left V 2 bases short and J 6 bases short, with 3 bases between. The CDR3 is made up of 11 amino acids. The germline V gene encodes CDR1 SEHNR and CDR2 FQNEAQ (reference sequence). The CDR3 coding sequence is TGTGCCAGCAGCTTAAGGGATACGCAGTATTTT. Protein: CASSLRDTQYF.

The chain is built from TRBV28 and TRBJ1-1, with D perhaps TRBD1 (6 bases). The V gene lost 5 bases and the J gene lost 1 base, with 11 bases spanning the gap. CDR1 and CDR2 (germline): MDHEN, SYDVKM. The CDR3 spans 14 residues. The CDR3 DNA reads TGTGCCAGCAGTAGGGGGGGTTGGAACACTGAAGCTTTCTTT. As protein: CASSRGGWNTEAFF.

The chain couples TRBV9 to TRBJ2-3; D remains unclear. CDR3 length equals 15 residues. CDR1 and CDR2 (germline): SGDLS, YYNGEE. The V gene lost 2 bases and the J gene lost 2 bases, with 12 bases spanning the gap. The CDR3 region has the DNA TGTGCCAGCAGCGTTGGTAGCCTCTTCACAGATACGCAGTATTTT. Protein product: CASSVGSLFTDTQYF.

The genes are TRBV30 and TRBJ2-2, with no clear D. V was cut by 0 bases and J by 6 bases, with 14 bases left in between. CDR1 GTSNPN and CDR2 SVGIG come from the germline V gene (reference sequence). This CDR3 is built from 15 residues. The CDR3, as DNA: TGTGCCTGGAGTGTACTCATAGGAAGTGCCGGGGAGCTGTTTTTT. Amino acid sequence: CAWSVLIGSAGELFF.

The CDR3 DNA follows: TGTGCCACCACCGGGGAGGGGAACACCGGGGAGCTGTTTTTT. Translation: CATTGEGNTGELFF. This chain uses TRBV7-9 with TRBJ2-2; TRBD2 matches 7 bases. V was pared by 10 bases and J by 1 base, with 6 bases of the junction left unmatched. The CDR3 sequence is 14 residues long. Germline V gene data show CDR1 as SEHNR and CDR2 as FQNEAQ (reference sequence). The entire variable domain, with the rest obtained from reference TRBV7-9 and TRBJ2-2, is as follows: DTGVSQNPRHKITKRGQNVTFRCDPISEHNRLYWYRQTLGQGPEFLTYFQNEAQLEKSRLLSDRFSAERPKGSFSTLEIQRTEQGDSAMYLCATTGEGNTGELFFGEGSRLTVL.

The chain joins TRBV7-8 to TRBJ1-3; no clear D gene. Germline V lookup: CDR1 SGHVS, CDR2 FQNEAQ. The CDR3 spans 12 residues. V lost 6 bases and J lost 0, with 3 bases in between. In DNA, the CDR3 is TGTGCCAGCAGGAGCTCTGGAAACACCATATATTTT. This sequence encodes CASRSSGNTIYF.

The gene calls are TRBV4-1 and TRBJ1-4, with unresolved D. The length of the CDR3 is 15 residues. The V and J ends lost 1 base and 3 bases respectively, with 9 bases between them. Germline values: CDR1 MGHRA, CDR2 YSYEKL. CDR3 sequence: CASSQVPGSNEKLFF. Here the CDR3 DNA reads TGCGCCAGCAGCCAAGTTCCAGGCTCTAATGAAAAACTGTTTTTT.